Here is one T cell receptor beta chain with its context. There is no known antigen for this receptor. Base qualities are not at hand, and no much larger clone is one base apart. According to the germline V gene (reference sequence), CDR1 reads MNHNY and CDR2 reads SVGAGI. V was cut back by 5 bases and J by 4 bases, leaving a gap of 12 bases between them. The CDR3 starts with the cysteine, ends with the phenylalanine, and has 14 residues. Solely the CDR3 DNA is kept, with 42 bases framed from the first base. This sample stems from a study of glioma-infiltrating T cells (dated by TCRdb to the mid-2010s). Concerning the study at large: Sequencing of TCR alpha- and beta-chain repertoires was performed on glioma tissue, on non-neoplastic brain tissue, and on matched peripheral blood mononuclear cells. To measure divergence between tissue and blood T-cell populations, each tissue-infiltrating repertoire was compared with the peripheral blood repertoire of the same patient. Three low-grade glioma patients, about eight primary glioblastoma patients and three non-glioma patients contributing non-neoplastic brain tissue were included in the paired cohort. Study-wide findings and limitations: Only a very small number of CDR3 sequences turned up in both tissue and blood, a result put down to high CDR3 diversity combined with limited sampling. VJ-independent divergence between tissue and blood was below expectation in non-neoplastic patients but above expectation in all gliomas, especially low-grade gliomas. The group comparisons were based on small numbers of patients: three non-neoplastic, three low-grade glioma and about eight glioblastoma patients.

TCR alpha and beta CDR3 regions were amplified with the iRepertoire nested amplicon-rescue multiplex PCR (arm-PCR) platform from RNA. The input for one-step reverse transcription and amplification was roughly 100-450 ng of either tissue mRNA or PBMC total RNA. Following bead purification, Illumina adapters were added through a secondary multiplex PCR, and the libraries were then gel-purified between 200 and 400 bp. Libraries carried internal 6-nucleotide barcodes used for demultiplexing. The libraries were sequenced on an Illumina MiSeq using 2x220 or 2x250 nucleotide paired-end reads. The paper's data handling went like this. Paired reads were merged using FLASH 1.2.11 and were aligned to the GRCh37 human genome using BWA-MEM, after which TRA and TRB reads were extracted. V and J assignment used an IMGT-derived reference of cassette sequences and CDR3 motifs that included pseudogenes. Reads were translated in three frames, and productive CDR3s were defined as those with a C...FGXG motif and no stop codons. Clonotypes were defined as unique combinations of V-J cassette pair and CDR3 amino acid sequence. Reads were filtered by Hamming distance, with the threshold set by the sequence error rate of each sample in mapped regions. TCRdb reworked the public reads: Q25 trimming with fastp, MiXCR clone assembly, productive beta chains retained. Entries are consolidated by CDR3 protein sequence, retaining the most common genes and DNA. These V and J calls rely on TCRdb rather than the paper's analysis. A total of under 200,000 distinct CDR3 sequences appear in this sample, around 42% of them only once. The ten largest clonotypes hold around 4.9% of the sample.

Sequenced material: glioma tissue, nonneoplastic brain tissue, or PBMCs (not recorded which). The receptor's source is a human donor with low-grade glioma or glioblastoma, undergoing nonglioma brain surgery, or in good health (not recorded which). Recombination connected TRBV6-6 to TRBJ1-5, with the D segment identity uncertain. The bases read TGTGCCAGCAGTACGGGCGTCAGAAATCAGCCCCAGCATTTT. Its protein reads: CASSTGVRNQPQHF.